This T cell receptor (beta chain) was captured by sequencing in a study of T-cell memory formation after mild COVID-19. Study-level points and caveats: Cross-reactive memory appears to have joined, as suggested by some responding clones showing up in pre-infection memory. While clones contracting from day 15 to 85 were balanced between CD4 and CD8, later expanders leaned CD4+.

This clonotype was counted many times. Its antigen is undetermined. Libraries for TCRalpha and TCRbeta carried sample barcodes and unique molecular identifiers via 5'RACE. Each CDR3 protein gets one entry after TCRdb re-called the 5' RACE reads with MiXCR. In the table there are about 350,000 distinct CDR3 sequences, around 15% of which are singletons. V gave up 3 bases and J gave up 5 bases, with 10 bases separating them. Germline CDR1 reads SGHVS; CDR2 reads FQNEAQ. The CDR3 is 13 amino acids. The receptor was derived from a man between 18 and 35 years old who had mild COVID-19 (a few samples of this study predate the infection). Cell type and time point are not known. The sample taken for sequencing was PBMCs or a T cell subset sorted from them (not recorded which). The rearrangement links TRBV7-8 to TRBJ1-1; D is undetermined. The DNA for the CDR3 is TGTGCCAGCAGCTTTTTCGGGTTAACTGAAGCTTTCTTT. This gives the protein CASSFFGLTEAFF.